A single sample is the source of the 9 T cell receptor beta chains below, sequenced in a study of T cell responses to AZD1222 COVID-19 vaccine. The table came from immunoSEQ multiplex PCR; TCRdb's copy has only in-frame clones and leaves some out. This sample yields around 140,000 clones, of which about 92% are seen a single time; roughly 3.5% belongs to the top ten. The sample here was peripheral blood, taken 28 days after the second AZD1222 dose. Receptors originate from an adult who received the AZD1222 COVID-19 vaccine.

V usage is TRBV19 and J usage is TRBJ1-5; D is undetermined. The CDR3 covers 12 residues. Trimming took off 6 bases at V and 7 bases at J, with 10 bases between the two ends. The germline CDR1 and CDR2 sequences are LNHDA and SQIVND (reference sequence). The CDR3 spells CASRSGNQPQHF. The DNA for the CDR3 is TGTGCCAGTAGGTCGGGGAACCAGCCCCAGCATTTT. Complete variable domain (other parts from reference TRBV19 and TRBJ1-5): DGGITQSPKYLFRKEGQNVTLSCEQNLNHDAMYWYRQDPGQGLRLIYYSQIVNDFQKGDIAEGYSVSREKKESFPLTVTSAQKNPTAFYLCASRSGNQPQHFGDGTRLSIL.

The chain has TRBV6-5 and TRBJ2-1, with D possibly being TRBD2 (5 bases). The CDR3 contains 15 residues. Per germline, CDR1 MNHEY and CDR2 SVGAGI. Trimming left V 6 bases short and J 6 bases short, with 18 bases between. CDR3 DNA sequence: TGTGCCAGCAGGACTCTAGGTTCGAGGGTCAATGAGCAGTTCTTC. Its translation: CASRTLGSRVNEQFF.

The J gene is TRBJ2-1, the V gene TRBV18; D possibly corresponds to TRBD1 (6 bases). The germline CDR1 and CDR2 sequences are KGHSH and LQKENI. There are 15 residues in the CDR3. The V gene lost 5 bases and the J gene lost 7 bases, with 18 bases spanning the gap. The CDR3 sequence: CASSSDRSQGNEQFF. DNA for the CDR3: TGTGCCAGCTCAAGCGACAGGAGCCAGGGTAATGAGCAGTTCTTC.

The rearrangement joins TRBV7-2 to TRBJ2-7; D call uncertain. The germline V gene encodes CDR1 SGHTA and CDR2 FQGNSA. Trimming stripped 1 base from V and 5 bases from J, with 12 bases between. The CDR3 length is 14 residues. The CDR3: CASSLEKLGNEQYF. The DNA of the CDR3 is TGTGCCAGCAGCTTAGAGAAATTGGGTAACGAGCAGTACTTC. Together with reference TRBV7-2 and TRBJ2-7, the CDR3 gives the full variable domain: GAGVSQSPSNKVTEKGKDVELRCDPISGHTALYWYRQSLGQGLEFLIYFQGNSAPDKSGLPSDRFSAERTGGSVSTLTIQRTQQEDSAVYLCASSLEKLGNEQYFGPGTRLTVT.

The rearrangement joins TRBV9 to TRBJ2-2; the D is unclear. CDR1 is SGDLS, CDR2 YYNGEE, per germline. V lost 0 bases and J 0 bases, leaving 9 bases between the germline ends. The length of the CDR3 is 16 residues. CDR3 in amino acids: CASSVVGSANTGELFF. The CDR3 coding sequence is TGTGCCAGCAGCGTAGTGGGTTCCGCGAACACCGGGGAGCTGTTTTTT. Drawing the rest from reference TRBV9 and TRBJ2-2, the complete variable domain is DSGVTQTPKHLITATGQRVTLRCSPRSGDLSVYWYQQSLDQGLQFLIQYYNGEERAKGNILERFSAQQFPDLHSELNLSSLELGDSALYFCASSVVGSANTGELFFGEGSRLTVL.

The chain combines TRBV3-1 (or the pseudogene TRBV3-2) with TRBJ2-1, with 9 bases lining up with TRBD2. V lost 6 bases, J lost 9 bases, and 12 bases stayed unmatched. The CDR3 is made up of 15 amino acids. Looked up from germline, CDR1 is LGHDT and CDR2 is YNNKEL (reference sequence). The CDR3 DNA follows: TGTGCCAGCAGATCAGGAGGGACTAGCTGGGGTGAGCAGTTCTTC. This encodes CASRSGGTSWGEQFF.

This sequence joins TRBV7-9 and TRBJ1-3; possibly TRBD1 for D (5 bases). Germline CDR1 reads SEHNR; CDR2 reads FQNEAQ (reference sequence). V dropped 2 bases and J dropped 3 bases, with 11 bases sitting between them. CDR3 size: 15 residues. CDR3 DNA sequence: TGTGCCAGCAGCTTACAGGGAGAATTTGGAAACACCATATATTTT. Protein: CASSLQGEFGNTIYF.

This clone was counted only a few times. V and J are TRBV4-3 and TRBJ1-3, with TRBD1 identical over 8 bases. Germline values: CDR1 LGHNA, CDR2 YSLEER. After removal of 2 bases from V and 3 bases from J, the junction contained 6 bases not matched to a gene. CDR3 length: 16 residues. The CDR3 DNA reads as TGCGCCAGCAGCCAACAGACAGGGGCCGGTGGAAACACCATATATTTT. This codes for CASSQQTGAGGNTIYF.

The chain carries TRBV14 and TRBJ2-5; the match to TRBD2 covers 8 bases. The CDR3 consists of 16 residues. J lost 0 bases, V lost 2 bases, and 5 bases had no gene match. Germline V gene data show CDR1 as SGHDN and CDR2 as FVKESK. The CDR3 here is CASSQPGTRDQETQYF. DNA for the CDR3: TGTGCCAGCAGCCAACCCGGGACTAGGGACCAAGAGACCCAGTACTTC. The full variable domain, with the rest looked up from reference TRBV14 and TRBJ2-5, is EAGVTQFPSHSVIEKGQTVTLRCDPISGHDNLYWYRRVMGKEIKFLLHFVKESKQDESGMPNNRFLAERTGGTYSTLKVQPAELEDSGVYFCASSQPGTRDQETQYFGPGTRLLVL.